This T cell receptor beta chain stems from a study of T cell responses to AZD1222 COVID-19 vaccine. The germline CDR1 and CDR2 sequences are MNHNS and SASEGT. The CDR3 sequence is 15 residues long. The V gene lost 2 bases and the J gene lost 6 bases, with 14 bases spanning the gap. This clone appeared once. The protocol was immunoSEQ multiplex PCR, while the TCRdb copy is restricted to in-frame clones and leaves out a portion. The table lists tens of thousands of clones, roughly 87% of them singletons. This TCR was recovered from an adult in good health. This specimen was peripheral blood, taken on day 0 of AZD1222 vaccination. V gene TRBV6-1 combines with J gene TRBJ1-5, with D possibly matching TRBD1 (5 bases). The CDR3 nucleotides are TGTGCCAGCAGTGAAAACCCCCAGGGAGGTCAGCCCCAGCATTTT. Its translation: CASSENPQGGQPQHF.